This TCR beta chain was sequenced in a study of T cell repertoires in cytomegalovirus infection. As for the study in general: CMV infection plus the matching HLA type was flagged by public TCR beta signatures. Study-level points and caveats: Summed frequency of public TCR beta families distinguished CMV carriers with the relevant HLA. CMV-specific HLA-C-restricted TCR beta clonotypes dominated the ex vivo response.

Via MiXCR, TCRdb re-called the reads, giving one row per CDR3 protein. The repertoire consists of some 280,000 distinct CDR3 sequences, with approximately 14% occurring once and the leading ten covering roughly 8.7%. This clonotype was counted at least ten times. Its target is unknown. Germline assignment: CDR1 SGHTA and CDR2 FQGNSA. V gave up 8 bases and J gave up 4 bases, with 17 bases separating them. The CDR3 runs to 15 residues. The chain couples TRBV7-2 to TRBJ2-2; possibly TRBD1 for D (6 bases). Specimen: PBMCs. The clonotype originates from a human donor in good health (CMV status not recorded). Some clones in this sample may be carry-over from other donors' samples. The CDR3 region is CASQLSGTITGELFF. CDR3 sequence (DNA): TGTGCCAGCCAACTCTCGGGGACAATCACCGGGGAGCTGTTTTTT.